This T cell receptor beta chain comes out of a study of kidney transplant recipient with SARS-CoV-2 infection. As for this clonotype: Being one base from a much bigger clone, this may be a read error.

Germline CDR1 is LNHDA and CDR2 is SQIVND (reference sequence). V gave up 11 bases and J gave up 7 bases, with 14 bases separating them. This CDR3 comprises 11 residues. MiXCR was run by TCRdb on the reads, yielding one entry per CDR3 protein. The profile shows fewer than 250,000 distinct CDR3 sequences, 29% of them singletons. The receptor was isolated from a male patient aged 30 to 39 who had COVID-19 and was a kidney transplant recipient. The T cells may come from the graft donor. The V and J genes are TRBV19 and TRBJ1-2; D remains ambiguous. The material was a blood sample, obtained at baseline and between days 110 and 120 from a kidney transplant recipient. The CDR3 loop is CAARRGGGYTF. CDR3 in DNA: TGTGCCGCCAGGCGAGGCGGTGGCTACACCTTC.